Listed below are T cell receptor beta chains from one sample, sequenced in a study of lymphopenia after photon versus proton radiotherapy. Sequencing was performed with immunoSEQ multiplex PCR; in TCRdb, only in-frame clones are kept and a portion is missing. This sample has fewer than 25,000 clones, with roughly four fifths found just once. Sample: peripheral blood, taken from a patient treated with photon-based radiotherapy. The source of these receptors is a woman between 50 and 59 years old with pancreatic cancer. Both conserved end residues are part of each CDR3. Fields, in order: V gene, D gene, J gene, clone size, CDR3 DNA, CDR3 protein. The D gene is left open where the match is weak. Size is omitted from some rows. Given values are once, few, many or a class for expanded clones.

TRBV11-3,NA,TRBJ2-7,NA,TGTGCCAGCAGCCCGGGGGGCCTTTCCGCGATCCACGAGCAGTACTTC,CASSPGGLSAIHEQYF
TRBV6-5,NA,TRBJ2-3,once,TGTGCCAGCAGGCCCCCCACAGATACGCAGTATTTT,CASRPPTDTQYF
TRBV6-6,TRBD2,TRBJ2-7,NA,TGTGCCAGCAGTCGCGGGACTAGCGGGTACGAGCAGTACTTC,CASSRGTSGYEQYF
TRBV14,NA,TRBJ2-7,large,TGTGCCAGCAGCCAGGAGATCCGGAGGGAGCAGTACTTC,CASSQEIRREQYF
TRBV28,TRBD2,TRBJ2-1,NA,TGTGCCAGCACGCGGACTAGCGGGAATAACAATGAGCAGTTCTTC,CASTRTSGNNNEQFF
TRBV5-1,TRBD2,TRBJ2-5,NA,TGCGCCAGCAGCCGACTAGCGGGAGGCGAAGTAGAGACCCAGTACTTC,CASSRLAGGEVETQYF
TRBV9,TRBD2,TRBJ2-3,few,TGTGCCAGCAGCACGGGACTAGAAAGCACAGATACGCAGTATTTT,CASSTGLESTDTQYF
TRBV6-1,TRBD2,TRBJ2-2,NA,TGTGCCACCGCCCCTAGCGGGCCGAACACCGGGGAGCTGTTTTTT,CATAPSGPNTGELFF
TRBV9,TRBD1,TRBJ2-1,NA,TGTGCCAGCAGCGGTTACCGGGACAGAAACAATGAGCAGTTCTTC,CASSGYRDRNNEQFF
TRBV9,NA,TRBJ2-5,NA,TGTGCCAGCAGCGTAGATCCAGTGCGGGAGACCCAGTACTTC,CASSVDPVRETQYF
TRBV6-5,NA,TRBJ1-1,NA,TGTGCCAGCAGTTACGAACTGAACACTGAAGCTTTCTTT,CASSYELNTEAFF
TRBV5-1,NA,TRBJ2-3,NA,TGCGCCAGCAGCCAAGCCGTAGGAGGCGGGGATACGCAGTATTTT,CASSQAVGGGDTQYF
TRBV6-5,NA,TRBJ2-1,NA,TGTGCCAGCAGTTATAGTATGTGGGGGAACGAGTTCTTC,CASSYSMWGNEFF
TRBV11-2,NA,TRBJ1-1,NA,TGTGCCAGCAGCTTAGAAGGGGGAGATGGCACTGAAGCTTTCTTT,CASSLEGGDGTEAFF
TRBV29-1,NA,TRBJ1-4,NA,TGCAGCGTAGGCTGGGGTCCCCGTCATGAAAAACTGTTTTTT,CSVGWGPRHEKLFF
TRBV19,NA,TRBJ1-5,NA,TGTGCCAGTAGTATCCGGCAGAATAGCAATCAGCCCCAGCATTTT,CASSIRQNSNQPQHF
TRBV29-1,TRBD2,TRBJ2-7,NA,TGCACCGCGGGGGAGGGGTACGAGCAGTACTTC,CTAGEGYEQYF
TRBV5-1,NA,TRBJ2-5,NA,TGCGCCAGCAGCTCGCAAGAGACCCAGTACTTC,CASSSQETQYF
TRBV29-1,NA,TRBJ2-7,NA,TGCAGCGTTGAGACCCGAGCTAGCTACGAGCAGTACTTC,CSVETRASYEQYF
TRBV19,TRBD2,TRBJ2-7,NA,TGTGCCAGTAGTCCCCGGACTAGCGTGTCCTACGAGCAGTACTTC,CASSPRTSVSYEQYF
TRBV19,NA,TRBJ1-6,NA,TGTGCCAGTAGTACCGGACAGAGCTATAATTCACCCCTCCACTTT,CASSTGQSYNSPLHF
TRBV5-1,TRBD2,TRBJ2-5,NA,TGCGCCAGCAGCCTAGGGAGGGCGGGGGAGACCCAGTACTTC,CASSLGRAGETQYF
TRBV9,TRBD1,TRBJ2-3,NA,TGTGCCAGCAGCGTAGCTGGGACAGGGATAGATACGCAGTATTTT,CASSVAGTGIDTQYF
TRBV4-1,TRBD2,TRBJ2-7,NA,TGCGCCAGCAGCCAGGGACTAGCGAAAGGATTAGAGCAGTACTTC,CASSQGLAKGLEQYF
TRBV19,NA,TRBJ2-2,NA,TGTGCCAGTAGAAGGGACCCGAACACCGGGGAGCTGTTTTTT,CASRRDPNTGELFF
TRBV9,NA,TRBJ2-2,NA,TGTGCCAGCAGCGGAACAGACTCCTCATGGGGGGCCGGGGAGCTGTTTTTT,CASSGTDSSWGAGELFF
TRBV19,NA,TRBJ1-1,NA,TGTGCCAGTAGCACTAAACAGGGAATCGCCAACACTGAAGCTTTCTTT,CASSTKQGIANTEAFF
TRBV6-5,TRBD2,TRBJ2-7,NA,TGTGCCAGCAGTTACTCTAGCGGGAGAGCCTACGAGCAGTACTTC,CASSYSSGRAYEQYF
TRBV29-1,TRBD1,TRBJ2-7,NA,TGCAGCGTTGAACAGGGGGCCTACGAGCAGTACTTC,CSVEQGAYEQYF
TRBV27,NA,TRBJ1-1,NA,TGTGCCAGCAGTTTATCTCCCCCAGGTGAAGCTTTCTTT,CASSLSPPGEAFF
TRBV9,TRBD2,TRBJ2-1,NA,TGTGCCAGCAGCGTAGCGGGAGGGTTACTGTTCTTC,CASSVAGGLLFF
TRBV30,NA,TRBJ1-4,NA,TGTGCCTGGAGTACAAGTTCTGGTAGGGAAAAACTGTTTTTT,CAWSTSSGREKLFF
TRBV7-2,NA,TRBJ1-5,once,TGTGCCAGCAGCCAGGGTAGTGGAGGCAATCAGCCCCAGCATTTT,CASSQGSGGNQPQHF
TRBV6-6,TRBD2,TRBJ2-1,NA,TGTGCCAGCAGTTACCGGCGGGAGGGGTACAATGAGCAGTTCTTC,CASSYRREGYNEQFF
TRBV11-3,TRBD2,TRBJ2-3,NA,TGTGCCAGCAGCCCCGGGGGGGGGCCCACAGATACGCAGTATTTT,CASSPGGGPTDTQYF
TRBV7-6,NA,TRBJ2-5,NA,TGTGCCAGCAGCGAGACCCGCCGGACCCAGTACTTC,CASSETRRTQYF
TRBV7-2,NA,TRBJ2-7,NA,TGTGCCAGCAGCCAGACGGCCTCCACAGACTACGAGCAGTACTTC,CASSQTASTDYEQYF
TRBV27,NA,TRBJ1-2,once,TGTGCCAGCAGTCCACCAGGGCTTCGGTATGGCTACACCTTC,CASSPPGLRYGYTF
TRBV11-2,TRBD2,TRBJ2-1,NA,TGTGCCAGCAGCCCTCTAGCCTCAACGGGGGGGAATGAGCAGTTCTTC,CASSPLASTGGNEQFF
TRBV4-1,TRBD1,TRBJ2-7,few,TGCGCCAGCAGTTCGGACAGGGATGGGAACGAGCAGTACTTC,CASSSDRDGNEQYF
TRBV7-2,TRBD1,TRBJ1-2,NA,TGTGCCAGCAGCCCCGGAACAGGGGGTTTAAACTATGGCTACACCTTC,CASSPGTGGLNYGYTF
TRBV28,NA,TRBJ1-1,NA,TGTGCCAGCAGTGCCGTGCCCTTCCGGACATATAACACTGAAGCTTTCTTT,CASSAVPFRTYNTEAFF
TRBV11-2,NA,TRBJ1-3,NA,TGTGCCAGCAGCTTAGGCAGCGTTTCTGGAAACACCATATATTTT,CASSLGSVSGNTIYF
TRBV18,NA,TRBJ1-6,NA,TGTGCCAGCTCACCTCAACAGGACAGTGTTAATTCACCCCTCCACTTT,CASSPQQDSVNSPLHF
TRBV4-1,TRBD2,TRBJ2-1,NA,TGCGCCAGCGGCGGGACTAGCGGGGCTGAGCAGTTCTTC,CASGGTSGAEQFF
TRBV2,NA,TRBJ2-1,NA,TGTGCCAGCAGTGAACAAAGTTATGCTGAGCAGTTCTTC,CASSEQSYAEQFF
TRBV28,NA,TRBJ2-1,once,TGTGCCAGCAGTTACATGTGGGAGCAGTTCTTC,CASSYMWEQFF
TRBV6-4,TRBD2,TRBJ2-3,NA,TGTGCCAGCAGGCGGACTAGCGGGAGTTCAGATACGCAGTATTTT,CASRRTSGSSDTQYF
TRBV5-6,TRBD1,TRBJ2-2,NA,TGTGCCAGCAGGCCACCAGGGGGCACCGGGGAGCTGTTTTTT,CASRPPGGTGELFF
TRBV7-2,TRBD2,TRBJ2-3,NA,TGTGCCAGCAGCTTACTTGACCTGACTAGCGGGTTCACAGATACGCAGTATTTT,CASSLLDLTSGFTDTQYF
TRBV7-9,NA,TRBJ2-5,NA,TGTGCCAGCAGCGAACAAGAGACCCAGTACTTC,CASSEQETQYF
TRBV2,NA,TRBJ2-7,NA,TGTGCCAGCAGATCGGACACTATGGAGGAGCAGTACTTC,CASRSDTMEEQYF
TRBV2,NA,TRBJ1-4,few,TGTGCCAGCAGGTGGGACGGACGCGCAACTAATGAAAAACTGTTTTTT,CASRWDGRATNEKLFF
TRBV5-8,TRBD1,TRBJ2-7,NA,TGTGCCAGCAGCTTGGGAACCGGGACAGGGTTCGAGCAGTACTTC,CASSLGTGTGFEQYF
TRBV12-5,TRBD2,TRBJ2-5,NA,TGTGCTAGTGGTTTGAGCGGGAGAGGGGAGACCCAGTACTTC,CASGLSGRGETQYF
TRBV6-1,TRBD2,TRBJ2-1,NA,TGTGCCAGCAGTGAATGGGCTAGCGGGATGAATGAGCAGTTCTTC,CASSEWASGMNEQFF
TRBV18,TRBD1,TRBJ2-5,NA,TGTGCCAGCTCCCCAGGGGGAGCAGAGACCCAGTACTTC,CASSPGGAETQYF
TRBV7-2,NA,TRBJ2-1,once,TGTGCCAGCAGCGTTAGTTGGGGGCCTCAATTCGAGCAGTTCTTC,CASSVSWGPQFEQFF
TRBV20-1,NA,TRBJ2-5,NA,TGCAGTCTTTATAGGGTGGAGACCCAGTACTTC,CSLYRVETQYF